This T cell receptor beta chain was sequenced in a study of resident and recirculating memory T cells in vitiligo. On the study more broadly: Samples were epidermis from two lesional and two nonlesional sites, plus PBMCs.

Overall study results and limits: Sequences differed between biopsy sites and patients, suggesting private specificity.

The germline V gene has CDR1 SGHTA and CDR2 FQGNSA. The CDR3 has 13 residues. The J segment lost 6 bases and the V segment lost 5 bases, leaving 6 bases of the junction unmatched. Only in-frame clones appear in the TCRdb table, and some are missing; sequencing was by immunoSEQ multiplex PCR. The table lists some 70,000 clones, more than 85% of them singletons. Concerning this clone: The antigen remains undetermined.

The chain combines TRBV7-2 with TRBJ1-2; 7 bases fit TRBD1. The clonotype comes from a male donor with vitiligo. The sequencing input was blood. CDR3 sequence (DNA): TGTGCCAGCAGCCTACGACAGGGAGATGGCTACACCTTC. This translates into CASSLRQGDGYTF.